The rows below give T cell receptor beta chains drawn from one sample of a study of T cells after yellow fever vaccination. TCRdb redid the calling of the 5' RACE reads with MiXCR, one entry per CDR3 protein. Among some 500,000 distinct CDR3 sequences listed, approximately 13% were seen once. The sample here was PBMCs, taken on the day of the yellow fever booster vaccination. These receptors all come from a young man who received the YFV17D yellow fever vaccine. The CDR3 runs from the conserved cysteine through the conserved F or W. A D gene is named only where the DNA matches it firmly. Size is omitted from some rows. Given values are once, few, many or a class for expanded clones.

d_gene: TRBD2; v_gene: TRBV5-4; j_gene: TRBJ2-1; abundance: few; CDR3nt: TGTGCCAGCAGCGTGTCCGGGACTAGTTCCAATGAGCAGTTCTTC; CDR3aa: CASSVSGTSSNEQFF
d_gene: TRBD2; v_gene: TRBV11-2; j_gene: TRBJ2-7; abundance: NA; CDR3nt: TGTGCCAGCAGCTTAGGCGGGACTAGCCTAGAGCAGTACTTC; CDR3aa: CASSLGGTSLEQYF
d_gene: NA; v_gene: TRBV18; j_gene: TRBJ1-5; abundance: once; CDR3nt: TGTGCCAGCTCACCGGTGGATAGCAATCAGCCCCAGCATTTT; CDR3aa: CASSPVDSNQPQHF
d_gene: TRBD1; v_gene: TRBV6-1; j_gene: TRBJ2-7; abundance: NA; CDR3nt: TGTGCCAGCAGTAAACCGGGACAGGGGGCAAAAGAGCAGTACTTC; CDR3aa: CASSKPGQGAKEQYF
d_gene: TRBD1; v_gene: TRBV3-1; j_gene: TRBJ2-5; abundance: NA; CDR3nt: TGTGCCAGCAGCCATCTCTCAGGGGGCAGTGAGACCCAGTACTTC; CDR3aa: CASSHLSGGSETQYF
d_gene: NA; v_gene: TRBV7-9; j_gene: TRBJ1-2; abundance: NA; CDR3nt: TGTGCCAGCAGCATGACAGGAGCTAACTATGGCTACACCTTC; CDR3aa: CASSMTGANYGYTF
d_gene: NA; v_gene: TRBV7-9; j_gene: TRBJ2-3; abundance: NA; CDR3nt: TGTGCCAGCAGCTTAGAGCGGAGCTCCACAGATACGCAGTATTTT; CDR3aa: CASSLERSSTDTQYF
d_gene: TRBD1; v_gene: TRBV12-3/TRBV12-4; j_gene: TRBJ2-5; abundance: NA; CDR3nt: TGTGCCAGCAGATGGACAGGTGGACAAGAGACCCAGTACTTC; CDR3aa: CASRWTGGQETQYF
d_gene: NA; v_gene: TRBV3-1; j_gene: TRBJ1-6; abundance: NA; CDR3nt: TGTGCCAGCAGCCATCGACAGAATTCACCCCTCCACTTT; CDR3aa: CASSHRQNSPLHF
d_gene: NA; v_gene: TRBV7-2; j_gene: TRBJ2-3; abundance: many; CDR3nt: TGTGCCAGCAGCTCGTACTCTAGCACAGATACGCAGTATTTT; CDR3aa: CASSSYSSTDTQYF
d_gene: TRBD1; v_gene: TRBV6-5; j_gene: TRBJ2-2; abundance: NA; CDR3nt: TGTGCCAGCAGTCTTTCAGGGGGCGAAGGCGGGGAGCTGTTTTTT; CDR3aa: CASSLSGGEGGELFF
d_gene: NA; v_gene: TRBV19; j_gene: TRBJ2-3; abundance: few; CDR3nt: TGTGCCTCCAAGTGGGGGAAGTTGGCAGATACGCAGTATTTT; CDR3aa: CASKWGKLADTQYF
d_gene: TRBD2; v_gene: TRBV5-1; j_gene: TRBJ2-2; abundance: NA; CDR3nt: TGCGCCAGCAGCACCGGGACTAGCGGGATGAACACCGGGGAGCTGTTTTTT; CDR3aa: CASSTGTSGMNTGELFF
d_gene: TRBD2; v_gene: TRBV18; j_gene: TRBJ2-1; abundance: few; CDR3nt: TGTGCCAGCTCACCTGGGACTAACAACAATGAGCAGTTCTTC; CDR3aa: CASSPGTNNNEQFF
d_gene: NA; v_gene: TRBV29-1; j_gene: TRBJ1-2; abundance: NA; CDR3nt: TGCAGCGTTGAAGATCGGCAGGGTAACGGATATGGCTACACCTTC; CDR3aa: CSVEDRQGNGYGYTF
d_gene: TRBD2; v_gene: TRBV11-3; j_gene: TRBJ2-1; abundance: few; CDR3nt: TGTGCCAGCAGCAGCACCCGACTAGCGGGAGCTCATGAGCAGTTCTTC; CDR3aa: CASSSTRLAGAHEQFF
d_gene: TRBD1; v_gene: TRBV29-1; j_gene: TRBJ1-1; abundance: NA; CDR3nt: TGCAGCGTGGAGGGGGCGGGGGGGAACACTGAAGCTTTCTTT; CDR3aa: CSVEGAGGNTEAFF
d_gene: TRBD2; v_gene: TRBV5-1; j_gene: TRBJ2-7; abundance: few; CDR3nt: TGCGCCAGCAGCTTTACTAGCGGGGGCTCCTACGAGCAGTACTTC; CDR3aa: CASSFTSGGSYEQYF
d_gene: TRBD1; v_gene: TRBV3-1; j_gene: TRBJ2-6; abundance: NA; CDR3nt: TGTGCCAGCAGACTCAGGACAGGTGCCCTCTCTGGGGCCAACGTCCTGACTTTC; CDR3aa: CASRLRTGALSGANVLTF
d_gene: TRBD1; v_gene: TRBV6-2/TRBV6-3; j_gene: TRBJ1-1; abundance: few; CDR3nt: TGTGCCAGCAGCACTCGGACAGGGGAGGGAACTGAAGCTTTCTTT; CDR3aa: CASSTRTGEGTEAFF
d_gene: TRBD2; v_gene: TRBV20-1; j_gene: TRBJ2-3; abundance: NA; CDR3nt: TGCAGTGCTAGCCGACTAGCGGGAGGCCAACACGTAGAAGAAGGCAGCACAGATACGCAGTATTTT; CDR3aa: CSASRLAGGQHVEEGSTDTQYF
d_gene: NA; v_gene: TRBV28; j_gene: TRBJ2-7; abundance: NA; CDR3nt: TGTGCCAGCAGTTTTGGGACAAGTACCTACGAGCAGTACTTC; CDR3aa: CASSFGTSTYEQYF
d_gene: NA; v_gene: TRBV2; j_gene: TRBJ2-2; abundance: NA; CDR3nt: TGTGCCAGCAGTGCTACCCCGAACACCGGGGAGCTGTTTTTT; CDR3aa: CASSATPNTGELFF
d_gene: TRBD1; v_gene: TRBV30; j_gene: TRBJ1-1; abundance: NA; CDR3nt: TGTGCCTGGGGAGCCGGGACAGGTGAAGCTTTCTTT; CDR3aa: CAWGAGTGEAFF
d_gene: NA; v_gene: TRBV5-8; j_gene: TRBJ2-3; abundance: NA; CDR3nt: TGTGCCATCGGCCCTGGGCTAGCGTGGACAGATACGCAGTATTTT; CDR3aa: CAIGPGLAWTDTQYF
d_gene: TRBD1; v_gene: TRBV9; j_gene: TRBJ2-7; abundance: NA; CDR3nt: TGTGCCAGCAACGGACAGGGGTGGGGCGAGCAGTACTTC; CDR3aa: CASNGQGWGEQYF
d_gene: TRBD2; v_gene: TRBV7-2; j_gene: TRBJ2-7; abundance: few; CDR3nt: TGTGCCAGCAGCTCCCTAGCGGGTGACTCCTACGAGCAGTACTTC; CDR3aa: CASSSLAGDSYEQYF
d_gene: TRBD1; v_gene: TRBV30; j_gene: TRBJ1-6; abundance: few; CDR3nt: TGTGCCTGGGGACAGGGGTCGGCTTCACCCCTCCACTTT; CDR3aa: CAWGQGSASPLHF
d_gene: NA; v_gene: TRBV29-1; j_gene: TRBJ2-1; abundance: many; CDR3nt: TGCAGCACCCCCGCGGGCAGGGTGAGGAATGAGCAGTTCTTC; CDR3aa: CSTPAGRVRNEQFF
d_gene: NA; v_gene: TRBV4-1; j_gene: TRBJ2-3; abundance: NA; CDR3nt: TGCGCCAGCAGCCAAGTTGTCGTCGGGAAGTCAGATACGCAGTATTTT; CDR3aa: CASSQVVVGKSDTQYF
d_gene: NA; v_gene: TRBV12-3/TRBV12-4; j_gene: TRBJ2-7; abundance: many; CDR3nt: TGTGCCAACCGGCGTGGGCAGGGCGGTGAGCAGTACTTC; CDR3aa: CANRRGQGGEQYF
d_gene: NA; v_gene: TRBV6-5; j_gene: TRBJ2-3; abundance: NA; CDR3nt: TGTGCCAGCAGCCCCGGGCCCCGGAGCGATACGCAGTATTTT; CDR3aa: CASSPGPRSDTQYF
d_gene: TRBD1; v_gene: TRBV10-3; j_gene: TRBJ2-1; abundance: few; CDR3nt: TGTGCCATCAGCCTACAGGGGGCGCGGAATGAGCAGTTCTTC; CDR3aa: CAISLQGARNEQFF
d_gene: NA; v_gene: TRBV7-9; j_gene: TRBJ2-3; abundance: few; CDR3nt: TGTGCCAGCAGCCCAGGGCGGACCTACACAGATACGCAGTATTTT; CDR3aa: CASSPGRTYTDTQYF
d_gene: TRBD2; v_gene: TRBV25-1; j_gene: TRBJ2-7; abundance: many; CDR3nt: TGTGCCAGCAGCCCGGGACTAACCTACGAGCAGTACTTC; CDR3aa: CASSPGLTYEQYF
d_gene: TRBD2; v_gene: TRBV7-9; j_gene: TRBJ2-7; abundance: NA; CDR3nt: TGTGCCAGCAGCTCCGGGACTAGCGGGAGGGCCTACGAGCAGTACTTC; CDR3aa: CASSSGTSGRAYEQYF
d_gene: NA; v_gene: TRBV27; j_gene: TRBJ2-6; abundance: few; CDR3nt: TGTGCCAGCGAAGTGGGGGGCGGGTCTGGGGCCAACGTCCTGACTTTC; CDR3aa: CASEVGGGSGANVLTF
d_gene: NA; v_gene: TRBV12-3/TRBV12-4; j_gene: TRBJ2-7; abundance: NA; CDR3nt: TGTGCCAGCAGTTTCTTAGGGGTGTCGGACGAGCAGTACTTC; CDR3aa: CASSFLGVSDEQYF
d_gene: NA; v_gene: TRBV6-6; j_gene: TRBJ2-5; abundance: few; CDR3nt: TGTGCCAGCAGTTACCCGCTCCAAGAGACCCAGTACTTC; CDR3aa: CASSYPLQETQYF
d_gene: NA; v_gene: TRBV7-2; j_gene: TRBJ2-5; abundance: NA; CDR3nt: TGTGCCAGCAGCTTGAACAGCGGAACGGAGACCCAGTACTTC; CDR3aa: CASSLNSGTETQYF
d_gene: NA; v_gene: TRBV5-1; j_gene: TRBJ1-3; abundance: many; CDR3nt: TGCGCCAGCAGCTCACAGGGTTTTGAGAACACCATATATTTT; CDR3aa: CASSSQGFENTIYF
d_gene: NA; v_gene: TRBV5-6; j_gene: TRBJ1-4; abundance: NA; CDR3nt: TGTGCCAGCAGCTTCCCGGGGACTAATGAAAAACTGTTTTTT; CDR3aa: CASSFPGTNEKLFF
d_gene: NA; v_gene: TRBV6-2/TRBV6-3; j_gene: TRBJ1-2; abundance: few; CDR3nt: TGTGCCAGCAGTTACGTCGTCCGTCAAGGCTACACCTTC; CDR3aa: CASSYVVRQGYTF
d_gene: NA; v_gene: TRBV12-3/TRBV12-4; j_gene: TRBJ1-3; abundance: NA; CDR3nt: TGTGCCAGCAGTCCACAGGGCCTCTCTGGAAACACCATATATTTT; CDR3aa: CASSPQGLSGNTIYF
d_gene: TRBD2; v_gene: TRBV5-1; j_gene: TRBJ2-7; abundance: many; CDR3nt: TGCGCCAGCAGCTTTACTAGCGGAAGCTCCTACGAGCAGTACTTC; CDR3aa: CASSFTSGSSYEQYF
d_gene: TRBD1; v_gene: TRBV10-2; j_gene: TRBJ2-7; abundance: NA; CDR3nt: TGCGCCAGCGCTGGGGACAGGGTATACGAGCAGTACTTC; CDR3aa: CASAGDRVYEQYF
d_gene: TRBD1; v_gene: TRBV10-3; j_gene: TRBJ1-1; abundance: many; CDR3nt: TGTGCCATCAGTGAGGACAGGGGCACTGAAGCTTTCTTT; CDR3aa: CAISEDRGTEAFF
d_gene: NA; v_gene: TRBV6-5; j_gene: TRBJ2-1; abundance: NA; CDR3nt: TGTGCCAGCAGTCACCTAACAGGAGGGAGCCTTATGAATGAGCAGTTCTTC; CDR3aa: CASSHLTGGSLMNEQFF